The source of this T cell receptor beta chain is a study of cytomegalovirus exposure and HLA in healthy donors. Study-level findings and limits: Follow-up analysis later connected one missense variant in DCLRE1C with trimming of TCR beta V- and J-genes. A later analysis linked fewer than 20,000 TCR beta sequences to HLA alleles at 0.05 false discovery rate.

The V gene end was trimmed by 5 bases and the J gene end by 0 bases; junction bases not matched to a gene: 11. The CDR3 length is 18 residues. The germline V gene has CDR1 SEHNR and CDR2 FQNEAQ (reference sequence). The PCR had 60 Vbeta and 13 Jbeta primers. TCRdb's copy holds only in-frame clones and misses some; the assay was immunoSEQ multiplex PCR. The profile shows 170,000 or so clones, roughly 85% of them singletons. Of note for this clone: Its specificity is not known.

The clonotype was recovered from a woman aged 40 to 55 in good health and CMV-seronegative. Input material: PBMCs. This chain uses TRBV7-9 with TRBJ2-2; 8 positions agree with TRBD2. Here the CDR3 reads CASSVGLGTWPNTGELFF. CDR3 coding DNA: TGTGCCAGCAGCGTGGGACTAGGGACTTGGCCGAACACCGGGGAGCTGTTTTTT.